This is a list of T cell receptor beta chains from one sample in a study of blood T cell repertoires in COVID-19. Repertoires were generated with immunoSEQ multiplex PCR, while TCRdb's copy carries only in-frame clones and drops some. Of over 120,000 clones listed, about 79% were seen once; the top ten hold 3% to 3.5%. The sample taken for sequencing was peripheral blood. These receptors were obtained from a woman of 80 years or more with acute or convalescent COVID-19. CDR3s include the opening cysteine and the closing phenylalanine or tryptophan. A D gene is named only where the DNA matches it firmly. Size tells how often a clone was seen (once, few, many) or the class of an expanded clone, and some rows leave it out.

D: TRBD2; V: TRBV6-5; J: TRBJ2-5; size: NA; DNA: TGTGCCAGCAGGAGGGTAGCGGGGGACCAAGAGACCCAGTACTTC; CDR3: CASRRVAGDQETQYF
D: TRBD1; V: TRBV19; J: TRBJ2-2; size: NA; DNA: TGTGCCAGTAACTCTCACAGGGGATGGCGAATCACCGGGGAGCTGTTTTTT; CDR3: CASNSHRGWRITGELFF
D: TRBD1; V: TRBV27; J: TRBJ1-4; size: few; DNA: TGTGCCAGCAGGCCCCGGGACAGGGGCGCTGAAAAACTGTTTTTT; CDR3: CASRPRDRGAEKLFF
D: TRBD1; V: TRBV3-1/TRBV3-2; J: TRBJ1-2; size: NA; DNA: TGTGCCAGCAGCCAAGCCGACAGGGGGCGCGACTATGGCTACACCTTC; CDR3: CASSQADRGRDYGYTF
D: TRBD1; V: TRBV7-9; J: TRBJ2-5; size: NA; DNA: TGTGCCAGCAGCCCTCCCCGACAGGGAATAACAGAGACCCAGTACTTC; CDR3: CASSPPRQGITETQYF
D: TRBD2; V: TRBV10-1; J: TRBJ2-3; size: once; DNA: TGCGCCAGCAGTGCGGGACTAGCGGACTTCAGGGATACGCAGTATTTT; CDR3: CASSAGLADFRDTQYF
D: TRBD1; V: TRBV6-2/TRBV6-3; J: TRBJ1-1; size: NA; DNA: TGTGCCAGCAGTGCCCAACAGGGGGCGAGCACTGAAGCTTTCTTT; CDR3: CASSAQQGASTEAFF
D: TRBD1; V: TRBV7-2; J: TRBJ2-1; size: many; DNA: TGTGCCAGCAGTCGCCCACAGGGGGTGGACAATGAGCAGTTCTTC; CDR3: CASSRPQGVDNEQFF
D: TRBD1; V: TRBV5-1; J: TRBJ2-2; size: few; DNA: TGCGCCAGCAGCCGGCGACAGGGGGCTACAATGAACACCGGGGAGCTGTTTTTT; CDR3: CASSRRQGATMNTGELFF
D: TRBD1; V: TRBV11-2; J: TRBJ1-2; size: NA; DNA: TGTGCCAGCAGTTTAGGAAACCGACAGGGGTTTACCTATGGCTACACCTTC; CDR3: CASSLGNRQGFTYGYTF
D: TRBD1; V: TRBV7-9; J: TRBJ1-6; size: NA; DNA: TGTGCCAGCAGCCCACGCCCGACAGGGAGAGGTAATTCACCCCTCCACTTT; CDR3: CASSPRPTGRGNSPLHF
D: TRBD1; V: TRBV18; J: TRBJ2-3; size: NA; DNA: TGTGCCAGTCTGCGAGGGGGCGTTGGGGCAGATACGCAGTATTTT; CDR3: CASLRGGVGADTQYF
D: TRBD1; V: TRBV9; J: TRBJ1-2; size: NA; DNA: TGTGCCAGCAGCGTCACAGGGGTATACGGCTACACCTTC; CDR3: CASSVTGVYGYTF
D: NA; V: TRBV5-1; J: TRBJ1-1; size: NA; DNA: TGCGCCAGCAGCTTTGGGCCCGGGAACACTGAAGCTTTCTTT; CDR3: CASSFGPGNTEAFF
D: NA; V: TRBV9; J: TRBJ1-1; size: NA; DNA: TGTGCCAGCAGCTCCACGGAGGGGTGGGGGAACACTGAAGCTTTCTTT; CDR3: CASSSTEGWGNTEAFF
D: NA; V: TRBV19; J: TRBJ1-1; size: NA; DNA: TGTGCCAGTAGGAGAACCCACAGGGAGAACACTGAAGCTTTCTTT; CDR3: CASRRTHRENTEAFF
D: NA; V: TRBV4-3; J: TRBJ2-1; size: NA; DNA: TGCGCCAGCAGCCAAGAAGGTGTCAGCGGGTACAATGAGCAGTTCTTC; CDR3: CASSQEGVSGYNEQFF
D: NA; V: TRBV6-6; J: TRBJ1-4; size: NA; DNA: TGTGCCAGCAGGATCAGTGGAGAACTGTTTTTT; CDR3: CASRISGELFF
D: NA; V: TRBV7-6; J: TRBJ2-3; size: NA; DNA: TGTGCCAGCAGCTCTAAAAATGGGGCTAGCACAGATACGCAGTATTTT; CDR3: CASSSKNGASTDTQYF
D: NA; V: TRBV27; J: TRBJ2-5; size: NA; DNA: TGTGCCAGCACCCGAGAGGGGGAAGAGACCCAGTACTTC; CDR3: CASTREGEETQYF
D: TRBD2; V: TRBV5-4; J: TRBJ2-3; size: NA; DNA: TGTGCCAGCAGGTTGACTAGCGGGGGGGCTGATACGCAGTATTTT; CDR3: CASRLTSGGADTQYF
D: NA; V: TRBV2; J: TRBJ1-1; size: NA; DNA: TGTGCCAGCAGGGGAGTAAACACTGAAGCTTTCTTT; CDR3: CASRGVNTEAFF